These 29 T cell receptor beta chains share one sample of origin, sequenced in a study of Ad26.COV2.S vaccination and SARS-CoV-2 variants (dated by TCRdb to 2020 to 2022). Library generation was performed with the immunoSEQ multiplex PCR assay. TCRdb carries this immuneACCESS record with in-frame sequences only. Its versions omit some clonotypes, under half of them owing to an unresolved V gene in the studies checked, with the rest unexplained. The sample data list 500,000 or so clones, and roughly 87% of these were observed just once. The ten largest make up 9.5% to 15% of the sample. The treatment or condition label here, explained by the study, means: around 19 received Ad26.COV2.S at low or high dose, single or two shots; several received placebo; per-sample allocation not given. For vaccine and placebo recipients, repertoires were sequenced using samples collected on day 63 after the first injection.

The material sequenced was peripheral blood, taken in a trial of Ad26.COV2.S vaccine versus placebo. The receptors here all came from a person aged 18 to 65 who received the Ad26.COV2.S COVID-19 vaccine or a placebo.

This clone appeared once. Other DNA sequences in this sample translate to the same CDR3. This sequence joins TRBV9 and TRBJ2-1, with 13 bases aligning to TRBD2. V gave up 3 bases and J gave up 2 bases; unmatched junction bases: 2. Germline V gene lookup returns CDR1 SGDLS and CDR2 YYNGEE. CDR3 length equals 16 residues. In DNA, the CDR3 is TGTGCCAGCAGCGGACTAGCGGGAGGAACCTACAATGAGCAGTTCTTC. Its translation: CASSGLAGGTYNEQFF.

The V call is TRBV28, the J call TRBJ2-3; D remains ambiguous. The ends were cut back, 8 bases at V and 0 bases at J, with 9 bases in the middle. The CDR3 covers 13 residues. The germline gives CDR1 MDHEN, CDR2 SYDVKM. CDR3 in amino acids: CASALGSTDTQYF. The DNA of the CDR3 is TGTGCCAGCGCCCTGGGGAGCACAGATACGCAGTATTTT.

This chain joins TRBV2 and TRBJ2-1; D call uncertain. V was cut by 7 bases and J by 2 bases, with 6 bases left in between. The CDR3 sequence is 12 residues long. Germline V CDR1 and CDR2: SNHLY, FYNNEI. The CDR3 DNA follows: TGTGCCAGCAAGGCAGCCTACAATGAGCAGTTCTTC. Its protein is CASKAAYNEQFF.

The rearrangement joins TRBV5-1 to TRBJ2-1; 9 nucleotides align to TRBD1. With 4 bases clipped from V and 2 bases from J, the junction kept 7 bases outside the gene matches. This CDR3 is built from 16 residues. The V gene's germline CDR1 is SGHRS and CDR2 YFSETQ. DNA for the CDR3: TGCGCCAGCAGCGCCGGGGGGACAGGGACCTACAATGAGCAGTTCTTC. Its translation: CASSAGGTGTYNEQFF.

V and J are TRBV3-1 (or the pseudogene TRBV3-2) and TRBJ2-7; 12 nucleotides agree with TRBD2. CDR1 is LGHDT and CDR2 is YNNKEL in the germline V gene (reference sequence). The CDR3 contains 15 residues. V lost 0 bases to trimming and J lost 6 bases; unmatched junction nucleotides: 3. The CDR3 nucleotides read TGTGCCAGCAGCCAAGATGGACTAGCGGGACGCGAGCAGTACTTC. Translation gives CASSQDGLAGREQYF.

On this clone itself: At the DNA level, this CDR3 is encoded by other sequences in the same sample as well. The chain links TRBV14 to TRBJ1-3; D remains ambiguous. V shed 0 bases and J shed 0 bases, with 9 bases lying between them. CDR1 and CDR2 (germline): SGHDN, FVKESK. The CDR3 totals 16 residues. CDR3 amino acids: CASSQDGTVSGNTIYF. CDR3 sequence (DNA): TGTGCCAGCAGCCAAGATGGAACAGTCTCTGGAAACACCATATATTTT.

The V and J genes are TRBV11-2 and TRBJ2-7; the D is unclear. The V gene's germline CDR1 is SGHAT and CDR2 FQNNGV. The V and J ends lost 1 base and 3 bases respectively, with 13 bases between them. The CDR3 runs 15 residues. CDR3 sequence reads: CASSLGYRASYEQYF. The CDR3 bases are TGTGCCAGCAGCTTAGGGTATCGGGCTAGCTACGAGCAGTACTTC.

This sequence joins TRBV9 and TRBJ1-1; no clear D. From germline, CDR1 is SGDLS and CDR2 YYNGEE. The CDR3 runs to 13 residues. With 7 bases removed from V and 0 bases from J, the gap between germline ends came to 10 bases. The CDR3 sequence is CASARGLNTEAFF. DNA for the CDR3: TGTGCCAGCGCCCGAGGCCTGAACACTGAAGCTTTCTTT. The variable domain in full, with the rest retrieved from reference TRBV9 and TRBJ1-1, is DSGVTQTPKHLITATGQRVTLRCSPRSGDLSVYWYQQSLDQGLQFLIQYYNGEERAKGNILERFSAQQFPDLHSELNLSSLELGDSALYFCASARGLNTEAFFGQGTRLTVV.

This sequence joins TRBV6-2 or TRBV6-3 and TRBJ2-2; tentative D call: TRBD1 (6 bases). The V gene lost 3 bases and the J gene lost 2 bases, with 16 bases spanning the gap. Germline lookup yields CDR1 MNHEY and CDR2 SVGEGT. The CDR3 totals 17 residues. The CDR3 here is CASSYRTRDINTGELFF. The CDR3 bases are TGTGCCAGCAGTTATCGGACCCGGGACATTAACACCGGGGAGCTGTTTTTT.

The V call is TRBV11-2, the J call TRBJ2-7, with no clear D. CDR3 length: 14 amino acids. Germline loops: CDR1 SGHAT, CDR2 FQNNGV. Trimming removed 5 bases from V and 1 base from J, with 12 bases in between. The CDR3 reads CASSLPIGSYEQYF. CDR3 nucleotide sequence: TGTGCCAGCAGCCTCCCCATCGGGTCCTACGAGCAGTACTTC.

V usage is TRBV7-8 and J usage is TRBJ2-3; D is unresolved. The CDR3 loop spans 12 amino acids. V shed 5 bases and J shed 4 bases, with 7 bases lying between them. The germline CDR1 and CDR2 sequences are SGHVS and FQNEAQ. Here the CDR3 DNA reads TGTGCCAGCAGCACATCCCCAGATACGCAGTATTTT. Amino acids: CASSTSPDTQYF.

J is TRBJ1-5 and V is TRBV28; D remains ambiguous. There are 14 residues in the CDR3. V lost 3 bases to trimming and J lost 7 bases, with 13 bases between them. Germline CDR1 reads MDHEN; CDR2 reads SYDVKM. The CDR3 sequence: CASSFRRGRQPQHF. CDR3 sequence (DNA): TGTGCCAGCAGTTTCAGGAGAGGGCGCCAGCCCCAGCATTTT.

The chain recombines TRBV24-1 with TRBJ2-1; possible D gene TRBD2, 5 bases. The CDR3 has 17 amino acids. Germline CDR1 KGHDR, CDR2 SFDVKD. Trimming left V 1 base short and J 0 bases short, with 12 bases between. The CDR3 here is CATSDFPGFSSYNEQFF. The CDR3 nucleotides are TGTGCCACCAGTGATTTTCCGGGGTTTAGCTCCTACAATGAGCAGTTCTTC.

This chain links TRBV5-4 with TRBJ2-1, with a possible D match to TRBD2 (6 bases). From germline, CDR1 is SGHNT and CDR2 YYREEE (reference sequence). Trimming took 4 bases from V and 2 from J, leaving 13 bases between them. This CDR3 has 15 residues. This CDR3 reads CASSAGLGAYNEQFF. CDR3 coding DNA: TGTGCCAGCAGCGCGGGACTGGGAGCCTACAATGAGCAGTTCTTC.

There are a few counts of this clone. The junction shows a germline mismatch at one end, possibly a read error. The chain joins TRBV27 to TRBJ1-5; TRBD1 agrees at 7 bases. Germline-derived CDR1 and CDR2 are MNHEY and SMNVEV (reference sequence). This CDR3 contains 15 residues. CDR3 in amino acids: CASSLSDRDNLPQHF. The CDR3 nucleotides are TGTGCCAGCAGTTTATCCGACAGGGATAATCTGCCCCAGCATTTT.

The chain links TRBV7-8 to TRBJ1-5, with D perhaps matching TRBD1 (5 bases). Deletions cut 5 bases from V and 4 bases from J, with 18 bases between. In germline, CDR1 is SGHVS, CDR2 FQNEAQ. The CDR3 has 16 amino acids. In DNA, the CDR3 is TGTGCCAGCAGCCCCCTGGGTAGGGGAAGGAATCAGCCCCAGCATTTT. Translated, it gives CASSPLGRGRNQPQHF.

This chain uses TRBV11-3 with TRBJ2-2, with TRBD1 matching over 9 bases. The CDR3 is made up of 15 amino acids. V trimming: 5 bases; J trimming: 6 bases; junction bases outside the gene matches: 7. Germline loops: CDR1 SGHNT, CDR2 YENEEA. The CDR3 DNA follows: TGTGCCAGCAGCGGAAGGACAGGGGTGGCCGGGGAGCTGTTTTTT. Translated, it gives CASSGRTGVAGELFF.

V usage is TRBV6-2 or TRBV6-3 and J usage is TRBJ2-1, with TRBD2 matching 7 bases. CDR1 and CDR2 from the germline V gene are MNHEY and SVGEGT. V lost 0 bases to trimming and J lost 8 bases; unmatched junction nucleotides: 4. The CDR3 sequence is 14 residues long. Here the CDR3 reads CASSYSGGSYEQFF. The CDR3 region has the DNA TGTGCCAGCAGTTACTCCGGGGGGAGCTATGAGCAGTTCTTC.

This clone was detected only once. V is TRBV11-1 and J is TRBJ1-1, with unresolved D. V was clipped by 5 bases and J by 5 bases, with 12 bases between them. The CDR3 has 13 residues. The germline V gene has CDR1 SGHAT and CDR2 FQDESV (reference sequence). The CDR3 reads CASSLLGETEAFF. In DNA form, the CDR3 reads TGTGCCAGCAGCCTTCTCGGGGAAACTGAAGCTTTCTTT. The whole variable domain, remainder taken from reference TRBV11-1 and TRBJ1-1, is EAEVAQSPRYKITEKSQAVAFWCDPISGHATLYWYRQILGQGPELLVQFQDESVVDDSQLPKDRFSAERLKGVDSTLKIQPAELGDSAMYLCASSLLGETEAFFGQGTRLTVV.

This clone was observed a single time. The V call is TRBV3-1 (or the pseudogene TRBV3-2), the J call TRBJ1-1; the D is unclear. Germline-derived CDR1 and CDR2 are LGHDT and YNNKEL (reference sequence). V lost 8 bases to trimming and J lost 0 bases, with 13 bases between them. The CDR3 sequence is 14 residues long. CDR3 residues: CASLSRAMNTEAFF. In DNA form, the CDR3 reads TGTGCCAGCTTGAGCAGAGCTATGAACACTGAAGCTTTCTTT.

This clone turned up a few times. The chain recombines TRBV19 with TRBJ1-3, with D perhaps matching TRBD1 (5 bases). This CDR3 comprises 16 residues. V was clipped by 5 bases and J by 0 bases, with 14 bases between them. CDR1 and CDR2 (germline): LNHDA, SQIVND (reference sequence). CDR3 sequence (DNA): TGTGCCAGTAGTGACAACAGGTTAAGCTCTGGAAACACCATATATTTT. Its translation is CASSDNRLSSGNTIYF.

The chain recombines TRBV5-8 with TRBJ2-3; weak D call: TRBD1 (6 bases). Trimming removed 2 bases from V and 6 bases from J, with 13 bases in between. This CDR3 has 14 residues. Germline CDR1 reads SGHTS; CDR2 reads YDEGEE. The CDR3 coding sequence is TGTGCCAGCAGCTTACTTGGGACAATCGATACGCAGTATTTT. Encoded protein: CASSLLGTIDTQYF.

The rearrangement uses TRBV7-2 and TRBJ2-1; 7 positions match TRBD2. V trimming: 3 bases; J trimming: 4 bases; junction bases outside the gene matches: 15. Germline V gene data show CDR1 as SGHTA and CDR2 as FQGNSA. CDR3 length: 18 residues. Here the CDR3 reads CASSLVHGGGGIYNEQFF. The CDR3 nucleotides read TGTGCCAGCAGCTTGGTCCACGGCGGCGGGGGAATTTACAATGAGCAGTTCTTC.

This clone was counted between two and nine times. The chain links TRBV5-1 to TRBJ1-5; possibly TRBD1 for D (6 bases). The V end lost 4 bases, the J end lost 0 bases, and 14 bases lay between the germline ends. Germline V CDR1 and CDR2: SGHRS, YFSETQ. This CDR3 spans 16 amino acids. The CDR3 region has the DNA TGCGCCAGCAGCCCGCTAGGGGGGTTTAGCAATCAGCCCCAGCATTTT. Its protein is CASSPLGGFSNQPQHF. The full variable domain, completed using reference TRBV5-1 and TRBJ1-5, is KAGVTQTPRYLIKTRGQQVTLSCSPISGHRSVSWYQQTPGQGLQFLFEYFSETQRNKGNFPGRFSGRQFSNSRSEMNVSTLELGDSALYLCASSPLGGFSNQPQHFGDGTRLSIL.

The rearrangement links TRBV10-3 to TRBJ2-2; TRBD2 agrees at 8 bases. Looked up from germline, CDR1 is ENHRY and CDR2 is SYGVKD. V lost 6 bases, J lost 4 bases, and 13 bases stayed unmatched. CDR3 size: 17 residues. The CDR3 DNA reads TGTGCCATCAGCCCGTTTACTAGCGGCCCGGCCACCGGGGAGCTGTTTTTT. Amino acid sequence: CAISPFTSGPATGELFF.

This clone showed up just once. V gene TRBV5-4 combines with J gene TRBJ2-5; 10 bases agree with TRBD2. This CDR3 comprises 16 residues. The junction had 6 bases not matched to a gene; V was cut back by 0 bases and J by 4 bases. Germline V gene data show CDR1 as SGHNT and CDR2 as YYREEE (reference sequence). This CDR3 is CASSLVASGSVETQYF. In DNA, the CDR3 is TGTGCCAGCAGCTTGGTGGCTAGCGGGAGCGTAGAGACCCAGTACTTC.

The J gene is TRBJ2-5, the V gene TRBV6-5; TRBD2 might be the D (6 bases). V lost 10 bases, J lost 4 bases, and 19 bases lay in between. The CDR3 runs 14 residues. The germline V gene has CDR1 MNHEY and CDR2 SVGAGI. The CDR3 DNA follows: TGTGCCACCGCTTTCGGGGGAGTTCTAGAGACCCAGTACTTC. Amino acid sequence: CATAFGGVLETQYF.

The V and J genes are TRBV6-5 and TRBJ1-6, with TRBD1 identical over 7 bases. Germline trimming cut 7 bases from V and 10 bases from J; bases unmatched to any gene: 7. Germline V gene data show CDR1 as MNHEY and CDR2 as SVGAGI. The CDR3 is made up of 13 amino acids. The CDR3 nucleotides read TGTGCCAGCACCTTAGGGGGCGCGTCACCCCTCCACTTT. Translation: CASTLGGASPLHF.

This chain uses TRBV7-2 with TRBJ2-7, with TRBD2 as a possible D gene (5 bases). Germline values: CDR1 SGHTA, CDR2 FQGNSA. This CDR3 is 13 amino acids long. V was shortened by 5 bases and J by 4 bases, with 12 bases between the two germline ends. The CDR3 DNA reads as TGTGCCAGCAGCGTGGCGGGCGAATACGAGCAGTACTTC. This gives the protein CASSVAGEYEQYF.